This TCR beta chain comes out of a study of shared clonotypes between healthy human individuals (dated by TCRdb to the early 2020s). For context, the study as a whole: Two women and a few men aged 18 to 49 years were included in the cohort. Per donor, three plates each were used for CD4 naive and CD4 memory, two for CD8 naive, and one for CD8 memory. To estimate repertoire size and how much clonotype sharing occurs between individuals, the study deeply sequenced the blood TCR repertoires of several healthy adults. To increase sequencing depth and limit assay-specific biases, different laboratories used diverse techniques to prepare libraries and sequence TCR repertoires. Leukapheresis yielded between about 0.85 and 10 billion PBMCs per donor.

Overall study results and their limits: Incomplete sequencing was indicated by rarefaction of sorted-subset datasets, despite the large sequencing depth. Compared with non-shared clonotypes, the clonotypes found in all four sorted-subset donors had higher generation probabilities. Based on pairwise subsampling, the degree of clonotype sharing among donors was expected to be affected by sequencing depth. Sampling was restricted to blood, and TCR repertoires in tissues likely differ from the TCR repertoires found in blood. Because the study included a small number of donors, the genetic and exposure-history diversity represented was limited. Across a handful of donors, around 5.4% of naive CD4, approximately 3.5% of naive CD8, roughly 2.2% of memory CD4, and 0.4% to 0.45% of memory CD8 clonotypes were shared. Naive subsets generally had larger estimated clonotype richness than memory subsets did.

Using the deep immunoSEQ assay, multiplex PCR amplified TCR CDR3 regions from genomic DNA. Extracted genomic DNA from each cell subset was spread evenly across all wells of several immunoSEQ 96-well plates, with each plate serving as a replicate. For sorted subsets, approximately 190 ng of genomic DNA, equivalent to around 31,000 T cell genomes, went into each replicate PCR. Purified libraries were quantified with a Qubit 3.0 fluorometer, sized on a Bioanalyzer 2100, and re-quantified with the KAPA Library Quantification kit. Every immunoSEQ 96-well plate was sequenced on a separate single-read 150-cycle Illumina NextSeq 550 flow cell. The authors' pipeline ran thus. The immunoSEQ output contained only junctional sequences without quality scores, so filtering could not match that applied to full-length reads. Sequences were annotated with PyIR, a Python wrapper for IgBLAST v1.9, using IMGT germline references to assign V/J genes and CDR3. Reads were filtered out if the reads had weak V/J assignments (E-value above 1e-6), no CDR3, stop codons, out-of-frame junctions, or ambiguous translated residues. V3J clonotypes were defined by identical inferred V gene, J gene, and CDR3 amino acid sequence. The percentage overlap between two repertoires was calculated by dividing the number of shared unique clonotypes by the size of the smaller repertoire. Richness of each repertoire was evaluated using RTK rarefaction, the Chao1 estimator, and Recon v2.1 estimates of unobserved clonotypes. For all TCRbeta clonotypes obtained by the gDNA method from several donors, generation probabilities were computed with OLGA. TCRdb limited this immuneACCESS table to in-frame rearrangements with V and J called. A share of clones is missing; checked studies link under half to unresolved V genes, and the rest is unexplained. The DNA gave D and trimming, while V, J and clone size come from that table. This sample holds 2.3 million or so clones; approximately 95% were observed only once. The ten largest clonotypes hold 0.35% to 0.5% of the sample.

Healthy HIV-negative adults with no recently reported acute infections or vaccinations were included as donors. All donors were Caucasian adults living in Nashville, Tennessee, USA. CD4+ T cells were enriched through magnetic negative selection, after which naive cells were positively selected on CD45RA and the remaining negative fraction served as the memory subset. Blood was obtained by leukapheresis, after which PBMCs were separated by Ficoll-Histopaque density gradient centrifugation and cryopreserved in liquid nitrogen vapor phase. Analytical flow cytometry was used to check the purity and quantity of every magnetically sorted T cell population. Genomic DNA was isolated from each sorted fraction and quantified by UV absorbance on a Nanodrop 2000c. A remark on this clone: Its binding antigen is unknown. Base qualities are not recorded, but no much larger clone differs from it by a single base.

CDR1 and CDR2 (SEHNR, FQNEAQ) derive from the germline V gene (reference sequence). V was cut back by 5 bases and J by 4 bases, leaving a gap of 24 bases between them. The CDR3, cysteine through phenylalanine, is 18 amino acids long. Only CDR3 DNA is held: 54 bases, read in frame from base 1. Specimen: naive CD4+ T cells from PBMCs. Explained via the paper, the cell subset or site label denotes: CD45RA+ positively selected. The TCR comes from a man younger than 30 in good health. Some clones in this sample may be carry-over from other donors' samples. The V and J segments used are TRBV7-9 and TRBJ1-5; a tentative D match to TRBD1 spans 6 bases. The DNA sequence is TGTGCCAGCAGCGCCCGGGACCCAAAGCGGGGGGCTAATCAGCCCCAGCATTTT. Its product reads: CASSARDPKRGANQPQHF.